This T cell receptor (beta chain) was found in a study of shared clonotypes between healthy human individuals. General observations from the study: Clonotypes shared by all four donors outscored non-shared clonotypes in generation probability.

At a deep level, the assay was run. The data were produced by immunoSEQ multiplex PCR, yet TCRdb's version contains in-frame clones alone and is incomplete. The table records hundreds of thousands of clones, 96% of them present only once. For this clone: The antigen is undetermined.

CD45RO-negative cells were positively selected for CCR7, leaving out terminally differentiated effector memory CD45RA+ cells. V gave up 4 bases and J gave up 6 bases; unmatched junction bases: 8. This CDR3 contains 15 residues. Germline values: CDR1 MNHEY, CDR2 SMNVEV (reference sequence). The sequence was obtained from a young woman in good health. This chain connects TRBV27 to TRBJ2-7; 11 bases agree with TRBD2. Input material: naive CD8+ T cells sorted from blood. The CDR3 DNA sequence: TGTGCCAGCAGTTCCGGGACTAGCGGCCTCGGCGAGCAGTACTTC. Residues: CASSSGTSGLGEQYF.